The 22 T cell receptor beta chains listed next were all sequenced from one sample in a study of early T cells in non-severe SARS-CoV-2 infection. A single record per CDR3 protein comes from TCRdb applying MiXCR to the 5' RACE reads. The repertoire holds around 99,000 distinct CDR3 sequences, with about 15% as singletons. The sequencing here drew on whole blood, taken at baseline. These receptors all stem from an adult who was a healthcare worker with PCR-confirmed SARS-CoV-2 infection or an uninfected control (not recorded which).

This chain uses TRBV20-1 with TRBJ2-7, with D possibly TRBD2 on 5 matching bases. Trimming pared 3 bases from V and 12 bases from J, leaving 18 bases between. CDR1 is DFQATT and CDR2 is SNEGSKA in the germline V gene (reference sequence). This CDR3 spans 12 amino acids. CDR3 protein: CSASVDGGLSYF. The CDR3 DNA is TGCAGTGCTAGCGTGGATGGCGGGTTGTCGTACTTC.

The rearrangement joins TRBV20-1 to TRBJ2-3, with a tentative D call TRBD2 (6 bases). V was cut by 0 bases and J by 6 bases, with 19 bases left in between. Germline CDR1 DFQATT, CDR2 SNEGSKA (reference sequence). The CDR3 extends over 16 amino acids. The CDR3 sequence is CSARDHAAGRHDTQYF. The CDR3 DNA reads as TGCAGTGCTAGAGATCACGCCGCGGGACGCCACGATACGCAGTATTTT.

This clonotype has a handful of counts. The chain has TRBV5-8 and TRBJ2-5; 10 bases line up with TRBD1. The germline V gene encodes CDR1 SGHTS and CDR2 YDEGEE. This CDR3 has 16 residues. Losses at the gene ends were 7 bases for V and 1 base for J; bases not matched to a gene: 10. DNA of the CDR3: TGTGCCAGCCGACTTGGACAGGGGGGCACCCAAGAGACCCAGTACTTC. It translates to CASRLGQGGTQETQYF.

This clonotype has a handful of counts. The chain is built from TRBV28 and TRBJ1-6, with a possible D match to TRBD1 (6 bases). Germline V gene lookup returns CDR1 MDHEN and CDR2 SYDVKM. Trimming pared 3 bases from V and 15 bases from J, leaving 12 bases between. CDR3 length: 12 amino acids. The CDR3 sequence is CASSLGGTILHF. The CDR3, as DNA: TGTGCCAGCAGTTTGGGGGGGACAATCCTCCACTTT.

This clonotype was picked up a small number of times. This chain links TRBV12-3 or TRBV12-4 with TRBJ1-1; D gene unclear. The CDR3 extends over 11 amino acids. V lost 7 bases and J lost 8, with 11 bases in between. The CDR3 DNA reads as TGTGCCAGCACTCCGACACAAGAAGCTTTCTTT. Its translation is CASTPTQEAFF.

V gene TRBV7-2 combines with J gene TRBJ2-2, with D possibly TRBD2 on 6 matching bases. Germline-derived CDR1 and CDR2 are SGHTA and FQGNSA. The CDR3 runs 16 residues. The V end was cut by 1 base, the J end by 7 bases, with 16 bases between. The CDR3 reads CASSLETRLVLGELFF. The CDR3 DNA reads as TGTGCCAGCAGCTTAGAGACGAGACTAGTTCTCGGGGAGCTGTTTTTT. Complete variable domain (other parts from reference TRBV7-2 and TRBJ2-2): GAGVSQSPSNKVTEKGKDVELRCDPISGHTALYWYRQSLGQGLEFLIYFQGNSAPDKSGLPSDRFSAERTGGSVSTLTIQRTQQEDSAVYLCASSLETRLVLGELFFGEGSRLTVL.

There are many counts of this clonotype. V and J are TRBV7-2 and TRBJ1-5; D remains ambiguous. The CDR3 has 13 residues. V lost 0 bases and J 6 bases, leaving 6 bases between the germline ends. Germline V CDR1 and CDR2: SGHTA, FQGNSA. The CDR3, as DNA: TGTGCCAGCAGCTTAGCGTTCGGTCAGCCCCAGCATTTT. Its protein product is CASSLAFGQPQHF.

This clonotype has a handful of counts. The chain links TRBV6-1 to TRBJ2-1; D gene unclear. The length of the CDR3 is 17 residues. The V gene's germline CDR1 is MNHNS and CDR2 SASEGT. V was shortened by 1 base and J by 0 bases, with 13 bases between the two germline ends. The CDR3 region is CASSEVLGQSSYNEQFF. In DNA, the CDR3 is TGTGCCAGCAGTGAAGTCCTGGGCCAGAGCTCCTACAATGAGCAGTTCTTC.

There are a few counts of this clonotype. The rearrangement links TRBV2 to TRBJ1-3, with D possibly matching TRBD1 (6 bases). Germline V gene data show CDR1 as SNHLY and CDR2 as FYNNEI. CDR3 length: 14 amino acids. V was clipped by 7 bases and J by 0 bases, with 10 bases between them. Here the CDR3 DNA reads TGTGCCAGCAACAACAGGGCCTCTGGAAACACCATATATTTT. It yields the protein CASNNRASGNTIYF.

This clonotype showed up many times. V usage is TRBV12-3 or TRBV12-4 and J usage is TRBJ2-1; 15 bases agree with TRBD2. CDR3 length equals 15 residues. J lost 10 bases, V lost 6 bases, and 7 bases had no gene match. The CDR3 is CASRTGLAGGGEQFF. CDR3 bases: TGTGCCAGCAGAACGGGACTAGCGGGAGGCGGGGAGCAGTTCTTC.

The chain is built from TRBV2 and TRBJ2-3, with 7 nucleotides matching TRBD2. The V gene end was trimmed by 7 bases and the J gene end by 0 bases; junction bases not matched to a gene: 4. CDR1 and CDR2 from the germline V gene are SNHLY and FYNNEI. The CDR3 spans 14 residues. CDR3 DNA sequence: TGTGCCAGCACGCGGGAGACTAGCACAGATACGCAGTATTTT. Its protein product is CASTRETSTDTQYF.

V gene TRBV6-1 combines with J gene TRBJ1-2; D perhaps matches TRBD1 (5 bases). The CDR3 contains 14 residues. The germline V gene encodes CDR1 MNHNS and CDR2 SASEGT. Trimming removed 6 bases at V and 1 base at J, with 12 bases between. The CDR3 DNA reads as TGTGCCAGCAGCCCAGGGACGCTTAACTATGGCTACACCTTC. It codes for CASSPGTLNYGYTF.

The chain links TRBV10-1 to TRBJ2-7; D perhaps matches TRBD1 (7 bases). V was cut by 11 bases and J by 6 bases, with 14 bases left in between. CDR3 length: 11 amino acids. Germline V gene sequence: CDR1 WNHNN, CDR2 SYGVQD (reference sequence). CDR3 loop: CAGLQGSEQYF. DNA for the CDR3: TGCGCCGGACTACAGGGGAGCGAGCAGTACTTC.

The V and J genes are TRBV12-3 or TRBV12-4 and TRBJ2-1; maybe TRBD1 (7 bases). This CDR3 contains 13 residues. The germline V and J ends were trimmed by 6 bases and 7 bases, with 13 bases remaining between them. Here the CDR3 DNA reads TGTGCCAGCAGGCTCAGGGGGAGGAATGAGCAGTTCTTC. Translating gives CASRLRGRNEQFF.

This sequence joins TRBV12-3 or TRBV12-4 and TRBJ1-5; D call uncertain. Between the trimmed V and J ends, which lost 5 bases and 0 bases, there was a span of 8 bases. The CDR3 loop spans 14 amino acids. The DNA for the CDR3 is TGTGCCAGCAGTAGCTGGGCTAGCAATCAGCCCCAGCATTTT. Its translation: CASSSWASNQPQHF.

This clonotype was seen more than once but under ten times. The chain recombines TRBV12-3 or TRBV12-4 with TRBJ2-3; TRBD2 agrees at 8 bases. After removal of 6 bases from V and 0 bases from J, the junction contained 17 bases not matched to a gene. This CDR3 has 19 residues. The CDR3 sequence: CASRPLPSGRNPSTDTQYF. Here the CDR3 DNA reads TGTGCCAGCAGGCCGCTCCCTAGCGGGCGGAATCCTAGCACAGATACGCAGTATTTT.

The rearrangement uses TRBV20-1 and TRBJ2-3, with D hard to call. Germline CDR1 reads DFQATT; CDR2 reads SNEGSKA (reference sequence). This CDR3 is built from 11 residues. The chain's CDR3 is CLLRRTDTQYF. The CDR3 nucleotides read TGCTTGTTGCGTCGCACAGATACGCAGTATTTT.

This clonotype occurred a few times. The J gene is TRBJ2-1, the V gene TRBV18, with D possibly being TRBD2 (6 bases). Trimming took 3 bases from V and 0 from J, leaving 9 bases between them. Germline values: CDR1 KGHSH, CDR2 LQKENI. The CDR3 is 15 amino acids. This chain's CDR3 is CASSPLGLSYNEQFF. In DNA form, the CDR3 reads TGTGCCAGCTCACCGCTGGGACTCTCCTACAATGAGCAGTTCTTC. Filled out from reference TRBV18 and TRBJ2-1, the complete variable domain reads NAGVMQNPRHLVRRRGQEARLRCSPMKGHSHVYWYRQLPEEGLKFMVYLQKENIIDESGMPKERFSAEFPKEGPSILRIQQVVRGDSAAYFCASSPLGLSYNEQFFGPGTRLTVL.

This clonotype was counted only a few times. This rearrangement joins TRBV20-1 to TRBJ2-3; a possible D gene is TRBD1 (6 bases). This CDR3 contains 12 residues. Germline CDR1 DFQATT, CDR2 SNEGSKA (reference sequence). The V end was cut by 5 bases, the J end by 8 bases, with 14 bases between. Here the CDR3 DNA reads TGCAGTGCTGACCCGGGACATAGTACGCAGTATTTT. As protein: CSADPGHSTQYF.

This chain joins TRBV11-2 and TRBJ2-3; D gene unclear. The CDR3 spans 15 residues. Germline CDR1 SGHAT, CDR2 FQNNGV. The ends were cut back, 1 base at V and 5 bases at J, with 13 bases in the middle. The DNA for the CDR3 is TGTGCCAGCAGCTTAGTTACGGGCCTGGGAGATACGCAGTATTTT. Encoded protein: CASSLVTGLGDTQYF.

This clonotype has more than one count but fewer than ten. The chain joins TRBV20-1 to TRBJ2-1; 12 bases line up with TRBD2. V lost 3 bases, J lost 0 bases, and 6 bases stayed unmatched. CDR1 is DFQATT and CDR2 is SNEGSKA in the germline V gene (reference sequence). CDR3 length: 17 residues. This CDR3 is CSARELAGGSSYNEQFF. The CDR3 coding sequence is TGCAGTGCTAGGGAACTAGCGGGAGGTAGCTCCTACAATGAGCAGTTCTTC.

The chain joins TRBV5-6 to TRBJ1-1, with D hard to call. Germline CDR1 SGHDT, CDR2 YYEEEE. This CDR3 is 12 amino acids long. V lost 1 base and J 4 bases, leaving 5 bases between the germline ends. CDR3 loop: CASSLSSTEAFF. CDR3 nucleotide sequence: TGTGCCAGCAGCTTGAGTTCCACTGAAGCTTTCTTT.